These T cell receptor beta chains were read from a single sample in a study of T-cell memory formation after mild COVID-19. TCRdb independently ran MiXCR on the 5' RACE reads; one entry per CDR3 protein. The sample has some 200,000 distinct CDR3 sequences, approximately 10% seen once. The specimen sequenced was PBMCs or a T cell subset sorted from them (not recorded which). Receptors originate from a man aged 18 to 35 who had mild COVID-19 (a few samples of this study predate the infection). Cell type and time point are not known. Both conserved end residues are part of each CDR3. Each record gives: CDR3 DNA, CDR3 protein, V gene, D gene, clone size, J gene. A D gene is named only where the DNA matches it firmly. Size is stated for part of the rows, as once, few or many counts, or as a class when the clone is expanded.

TGTGCCAGCAGCCCGACTAGCGAGGGAGATACGCAGTATTTT | CASSPTSEGDTQYF | TRBV7-2 | TRBD2 | few | TRBJ2-3
TGCAGCGTTGCCGGCCGACTTAACACTGAAGCTTTCTTT | CSVAGRLNTEAFF | TRBV29-1 | NA | many | TRBJ1-1
TGCGCCAGCAGTCCTGCGGGGACAATGAATGAAAAACTGTTTTTT | CASSPAGTMNEKLFF | TRBV4-1 | NA | many | TRBJ1-4
TGTGCCTGCCGAGACCCAGGGGCCAACTATGGCTACACCTTC | CACRDPGANYGYTF | TRBV19 | NA | few | TRBJ1-2
TGTGCCATCAGGATTACGGGGGAGACTAAGAACACCATATATTTT | CAIRITGETKNTIYF | TRBV10-3 | NA | NA | TRBJ1-3
TGTGCCAGCAGCCGGTCCCCTGGGGCCAACGTCCTGACTTTC | CASSRSPGANVLTF | TRBV9 | NA | NA | TRBJ2-6
TGTGCCAGCAGCTTAGAGTCCGACGGAAGGGGGTTAGTGAATGAGCAGTTCTTC | CASSLESDGRGLVNEQFF | TRBV7-2 | NA | few | TRBJ2-1
TGTGCCAGCAGTGAATACGGCGGTCCCGGCGAGCAGTACTTC | CASSEYGGPGEQYF | TRBV6-1 | NA | NA | TRBJ2-7
TGTGCCAGCAGCTTAGCCCCACCGGGACCTGGAAACACCATATATTTT | CASSLAPPGPGNTIYF | TRBV7-2 | NA | NA | TRBJ1-3
TGCAGTGCTAGGGATGGACGGGCAGGAGAGACCCAGTACTTC | CSARDGRAGETQYF | TRBV20-1 | NA | many | TRBJ2-5
TGTGCCAGCAGGAAAGGGGCGCGCCGAAGTCAGCCCCAGCATTTT | CASRKGARRSQPQHF | TRBV6-5 | NA | NA | TRBJ1-5
TGTGCCAGCAGCCGAATGGCGGAGGGGGCAGAGACCCAGTACTTC | CASSRMAEGAETQYF | TRBV6-5 | NA | NA | TRBJ2-5
TGCGCCAGCGAACAGACAGGGGGCATCGGGGAGCTGTTTTTT | CASEQTGGIGELFF | TRBV5-1 | TRBD1 | few | TRBJ2-2
TGTGCCTGGAGTAACGGCCAGCCTAATGAAAAACTGTTTTTT | CAWSNGQPNEKLFF | TRBV30 | NA | few | TRBJ1-4
TGTGCCAGCAGCCTGAGGACTAGCGGGGACACAGATACGCAGTATTTT | CASSLRTSGDTDTQYF | TRBV4-2 | TRBD2 | NA | TRBJ2-3
TGTGCCAGCAGCTTAGTGGAGGGGAGGTTTAATGAGCAGTTCTTC | CASSLVEGRFNEQFF | TRBV7-9 | NA | NA | TRBJ2-1
TGCAGTGCTAGACAGATCCAAGAGACCCAGTACTTC | CSARQIQETQYF | TRBV20-1 | NA | many | TRBJ2-5
TGTGCCACCAGTGATTTATGGCAGCACACCGGGGAGCTGTTTTTT | CATSDLWQHTGELFF | TRBV24-1 | NA | NA | TRBJ2-2
TGTGCCAGCACCCTTCGGGCCTTTCATCAGCCCCAGCATTTT | CASTLRAFHQPQHF | TRBV2 | NA | few | TRBJ1-5
TGTGCCAGCAGCCCGACAGGGGGCCAAGAGACCCAGTACTTC | CASSPTGGQETQYF | TRBV9 | TRBD1 | many | TRBJ2-5
TGTGCCAGCAGTGGGAGACCTTTAGCCAAAAACATTCAGTACTTC | CASSGRPLAKNIQYF | TRBV6-2/TRBV6-3 | NA | NA | TRBJ2-4
TGTGCCAGCAGTTTGAATGCAGGTCAGACCGGGGAGCTGTTTTTT | CASSLNAGQTGELFF | TRBV12-3/TRBV12-4 | NA | few | TRBJ2-2
TGTGCCAGCAGTTCCCGGTTCTTAGCACAGTATTTT | CASSSRFLAQYF | TRBV12-3/TRBV12-4 | NA | many | TRBJ2-3
TGCGCCAGCAGCTTCCAGGGGGCAACTGGCGAGCAGTACTTC | CASSFQGATGEQYF | TRBV5-1 | TRBD1 | few | TRBJ2-7
TGTGCCACCCGTGAAAGGGCGGGGGTCTTAGCCGGGGAGCTGTTTTTT | CATRERAGVLAGELFF | TRBV7-2 | TRBD2 | NA | TRBJ2-2
TGTGCCAGCAGCCTCGGACAGAATGAGCAGTTCTTC | CASSLGQNEQFF | TRBV7-3 | NA | few | TRBJ2-1
TGTGCCACCAGTGATTTAAAGCGGGGGGGAGATGATACGCAGTATTTT | CATSDLKRGGDDTQYF | TRBV24-1 | TRBD2 | many | TRBJ2-3
TGTGCCACCAGTGATAACAGGGTCGACAATCAGCCCCAGCATTTT | CATSDNRVDNQPQHF | TRBV24-1 | NA | NA | TRBJ1-5
TGTGCCAGCGGGCCAGCGGGGGACCCTAGCACAGATACGCAGTATTTT | CASGPAGDPSTDTQYF | TRBV6-5 | TRBD2 | few | TRBJ2-3
TGTGCCAGCAGGCCAGTCGGGGGGGATACGCAGTATTTT | CASRPVGGDTQYF | TRBV7-9 | TRBD2 | NA | TRBJ2-3
TGTGCCAGCAGTTCACCGGGACGCAGCAATCAGCCCCAGCATTTT | CASSSPGRSNQPQHF | TRBV6-6 | NA | NA | TRBJ1-5
TGTGCCAGCAGCTTGGACAGGGATGGCTACACCTTC | CASSLDRDGYTF | TRBV5-5 | NA | many | TRBJ1-2
TGTGCCAGCAGCTCGGGTCTCGGACTACGACAAGATGAGCAGTTCTTC | CASSSGLGLRQDEQFF | TRBV5-6 | NA | NA | TRBJ2-1
TGTGCCAGCAGCTCCCCCCTTGATGGTGGCTACACCTTC | CASSSPLDGGYTF | TRBV28 | NA | NA | TRBJ1-2
TGTGCCAGCAGCTCGGACAGGGGGGGCATCTACGAGCAGTACTTC | CASSSDRGGIYEQYF | TRBV7-9 | TRBD1 | NA | TRBJ2-7
TGCGCCAGCAGCCAGGGGGGCCCAGCACAAAGTGGGTGGACCCCTAATGAGCAGTTCTTC | CASSQGGPAQSGWTPNEQFF | TRBV4-1 | NA | NA | TRBJ2-1
TGTGCCAGCTGTAGCGGGGGGGCGCATGAGCAGTTCTTC | CASCSGGAHEQFF | TRBV6-6 | TRBD2 | many | TRBJ2-1
TGCGCCAGCAGCATGGGACAGGGATTAACAGATACGCAGTATTTT | CASSMGQGLTDTQYF | TRBV5-1 | TRBD1 | once | TRBJ2-3
TGCGCCAGCACTGGAACGACTGAAGCTTTCTTT | CASTGTTEAFF | TRBV10-2 | NA | NA | TRBJ1-1
TGCGCCAGCAGCTTGGGCACAGTTAATCAGCCCCAGCATTTT | CASSLGTVNQPQHF | TRBV5-1 | NA | few | TRBJ1-5
TGTGCCAGCAGTGAGAATGTGAACACTGAAGCTTTCTTT | CASSENVNTEAFF | TRBV2 | NA | NA | TRBJ1-1